What follows is one T cell receptor beta chain and its context. Its antigen is currently unknown. The data belong to a study of CD8 T cells in Susac syndrome. Study-level findings and limits: Acknowledgment was made by the study that its TCR sequencing and HLA analysis involved a relatively small number of individuals.

FACS was used to enrich TEMRA cells, whereas the CD8+ and CD4+ T cells were obtained by negative isolation. Random hexamers were used to reverse transcribe an amount of about 0.5 to 1 ug RNA. A multiplex approach, immunoSEQ multiplex PCR, amplified TCR beta CDR3 across 54 Vbeta and 13 Jbeta. TCRdb reprocessed the immunoSEQ multiplex PCR reads via MiXCR and lists one record per CDR3 protein. In the table there are about 120,000 distinct CDR3 sequences, around 90% of which are singletons. Germline V CDR1 and CDR2: MNHEY, SVGAGI. The CDR3 has 15 residues. V was clipped by 6 bases and J by 7 bases, with 18 bases between them.

This sequence was found in a human donor in good health. This chain links TRBV6-5 with TRBJ2-2; possible D gene TRBD2, 6 bases. Sequenced input: CD4+ T cells from PBMCs. Here the CDR3 DNA reads TGTGCCAGCAGCTATTTTAGGACGGGGGACGGGGAGCTGTTTTTT. Protein: CASSYFRTGDGELFF.